The rows below give T cell receptor beta chains drawn from one sample of a study of cytomegalovirus exposure and HLA in healthy donors. Measured with immunoSEQ multiplex PCR; TCRdb has only the in-frame clones, and not every one. The table includes about 130,000 clones, roughly two thirds detected once. Specimen: PBMCs. The receptors come from a man aged 25-45 years in good health and CMV-seropositive. The CDR3 runs from the conserved cysteine through the conserved F or W. D genes are given only for firm matches. Clone size appears in some rows only: once, few, many, or a class for an expanded clone.

clone_size	j_call	d_call	v_call	cdr3_nt	cdr3_aa
NA	TRBJ1-4	NA	TRBV28	TGTGCCAGCAGTAAAGGAGGGGCAACTAATGAAAAACTGTTTTTT	CASSKGGATNEKLFF
NA	TRBJ2-1	NA	TRBV6-1	TGTGCCAGCAGTGAAGCGGGAATACAGGGAAACAATGAGCAGTTCTTC	CASSEAGIQGNNEQFF
NA	TRBJ1-5	TRBD1	TRBV5-1	TGCGCCAGCAGACCCGACAGGGGAAATCAGCCCCAGCATTTT	CASRPDRGNQPQHF
NA	TRBJ2-7	NA	TRBV15	TGTGCCACCAGCAGAGCAAGCATCGGGTACGAGCAGTACTTC	CATSRASIGYEQYF
NA	TRBJ1-2	TRBD1	TRBV5-1	TGTGCCAGCGGCCCCGGGACAGGGGACTATGGCTACACCTTC	CASGPGTGDYGYTF
once	TRBJ2-7	NA	TRBV10-3	TGTGCCATCAGTGAGGGCACAATGAACGAGCAGTACTTC	CAISEGTMNEQYF
NA	TRBJ2-1	TRBD2	TRBV5-1	TGCGCCAGCAGCTTGGTAGCGGGAGCATTATACAATGAGCAGTTCTTC	CASSLVAGALYNEQFF
NA	TRBJ2-3	NA	TRBV7-3	TGTGCCAGCAGCTCAGCGAACACAGATACGCAGTATTTT	CASSSANTDTQYF
few	TRBJ2-2	NA	TRBV5-4	TGTGCCAGCAGCTTGTCGACTATTAGAGGTTGGAACACCGGGGAGCTGTTTTTT	CASSLSTIRGWNTGELFF
NA	TRBJ2-3	TRBD2	TRBV5-1	TGCGCCAGCAGCTTGGCCGCGGGGGATGGTGGAGATACGCAGTATTTT	CASSLAAGDGGDTQYF
NA	TRBJ2-6	TRBD1	TRBV2	TGTGCCAGCAGCCCGGGACAGGGTATTTTTGGGGCCAACGTCCTGACTTTC	CASSPGQGIFGANVLTF
NA	TRBJ2-3	TRBD2	TRBV25-1	TGTGCCAGCAGTGACCTTCCTCTAGCGGGAGGCACAGATACGCAGTATTTT	CASSDLPLAGGTDTQYF
few	TRBJ2-2	NA	TRBV7-7	TGTGCTAGCAGCTTAGCGCTTATCCCAGGGGTCGGGGAGCTGTTTTTT	CASSLALIPGVGELFF
NA	TRBJ2-1	TRBD2	TRBV28	TGTGCCACAGAAAGCGGGAGCTCCTACAATGAGCAGTTCTTC	CATESGSSYNEQFF
NA	TRBJ2-3	TRBD2	TRBV27	TGTGCCAGCGTCTCGACTAGCGGGCCACGGGATACGCAGTATTTT	CASVSTSGPRDTQYF
NA	TRBJ2-1	TRBD2	TRBV12-5	TGTGCTAGTGGTTTGGTACAAAGCGGGAGGGCCCCTTCTAAATACTCCTACAATGAGCAGTTCTTC	CASGLVQSGRAPSKYSYNEQFF
once	TRBJ2-7	NA	TRBV2	TGTGCCAGCAGGCTTAGCTCCTACGAGCAGTACTTC	CASRLSSYEQYF
NA	TRBJ2-3	NA	TRBV7-3	TGTGCCAGCAGCTTAACTAGCGCCCGCACAGATACGCAGTATTTT	CASSLTSARTDTQYF
NA	TRBJ2-2	NA	TRBV11-3	TGTGCCAGCAGCTTCGACAGTAACACCGGGGAGCTGTTTTTT	CASSFDSNTGELFF
NA	TRBJ2-3	NA	TRBV9	TGTGCCAGCAGCCCCAGGAGGGCCCGCACAGATACGCAGTATTTT	CASSPRRARTDTQYF
NA	TRBJ1-6	TRBD1	TRBV5-1	TGCGCCAGCCGGCCGGGACAGGGCTCCTATAATTCACCCCTCCACTTT	CASRPGQGSYNSPLHF
few	TRBJ2-1	TRBD2	TRBV6-1	TGTGCCAGCAGTGAAGCCGGGGGGACTAGCTCCAATGAGCAGTTCTTC	CASSEAGGTSSNEQFF
NA	TRBJ1-5	NA	TRBV30	TGTGCCTGGAGTGTACGGTTCGATCAGCCCCAGCATTTT	CAWSVRFDQPQHF
few	TRBJ1-1	TRBD1	TRBV11-2	TGTGCCAGCAGCTTAGATTGGACAGGGTCCTACACTGAAGCTTTCTTT	CASSLDWTGSYTEAFF
NA	TRBJ2-7	NA	TRBV21-1	TGTGCCAGCAGCACTACCGGACAGGGGTCCCGCTCCTACGAGCAGTACTTC	CASSTTGQGSRSYEQYF
NA	TRBJ2-7	TRBD1	TRBV7-2	TGTGCCAGCAGCTTAGCCCGGGACAGGGGTCAGTACTTC	CASSLARDRGQYF
NA	TRBJ2-7	TRBD1	TRBV28	TGTGCCAGCAGTCCAGCCGGGACAGGGTTCGACGAGCAGTACTTC	CASSPAGTGFDEQYF
NA	TRBJ2-7	TRBD1	TRBV11-3	TGTGCCAGCAGCTTAGGGACAGGGGGCGGGCAGTACTTC	CASSLGTGGGQYF
NA	TRBJ2-2	NA	TRBV10-1	TGCGCCAGCATCGAGGGTCCCACGAACACCGGGGAGCTGTTTTTT	CASIEGPTNTGELFF
few	TRBJ2-1	NA	TRBV7-2	TGTGCCAGCAGCTTAGTCCGCAATGAGCAGTTCTTC	CASSLVRNEQFF
NA	TRBJ2-1	TRBD1	TRBV4-3	TGCGCCAGCAGCCAAGGGCCGGGACAGGGAGGGAATGAGCAGTTCTTC	CASSQGPGQGGNEQFF
NA	TRBJ1-5	NA	TRBV5-1	TGCGCCAGCAGCCCCCCCCGGGTGGATTCTAATCAGCCCCAGCATTTT	CASSPPRVDSNQPQHF
NA	TRBJ1-1	TRBD1	TRBV7-9	TGTGCCAGCAGGAACAGACCGGGACAGGGGGGCACTGAAGCTTTCTTT	CASRNRPGQGGTEAFF
NA	TRBJ2-7	TRBD1	TRBV5-1	TGCGCCAGCAGCTTGGGAGGACAGGGCAACTACGAGCAGTACTTC	CASSLGGQGNYEQYF
NA	TRBJ1-6	NA	TRBV4-2	TGTGCCAGCAGCCGGGGCAGGGGTAATTCACCCCTCCACTTT	CASSRGRGNSPLHF
NA	TRBJ2-2	NA	TRBV9	TGTGCCAGCAGCCCACGAAGGTTAGGGGGCACCGGGGAGCTGTTTTTT	CASSPRRLGGTGELFF
few	TRBJ2-7	NA	TRBV6-1	TGTGCCAGCAGTGAATCATCGGGAGCCTACGAGCAGTACTTC	CASSESSGAYEQYF
NA	TRBJ1-2	NA	TRBV13	TGTGCCAGCAGCTTAGGGTCAGGGGCTGGGTATGGCTACACCTTC	CASSLGSGAGYGYTF
NA	TRBJ1-3	NA	TRBV28	TGTGCCAGCAGTTTGATTACCGGTATGAGAGGGAACACCATATATTTT	CASSLITGMRGNTIYF
once	TRBJ1-1	NA	TRBV7-8	TGTGCCAGCAGCTTAGAACTAGGCCTATATAGGAACACTGAAGCTTTCTTT	CASSLELGLYRNTEAFF
NA	TRBJ1-2	NA	TRBV4-2	TGTGCCAGCAGCCAAGATACCGTCAGGAAGTCCTATGGCTACACCTTC	CASSQDTVRKSYGYTF
NA	TRBJ2-5	NA	TRBV5-1	TGCGCCAGCAGCTTGGGTTCGGGGGACCCAGCCCAAGAGACCCAGTACTTC	CASSLGSGDPAQETQYF
NA	TRBJ1-1	NA	TRBV19	TGTGCCAGTAGCCCCCGTCCAGGGTCTGAAGCTTTCTTT	CASSPRPGSEAFF
few	TRBJ2-7	NA	TRBV13	TGTGCCAGCAGCGAGGGTAGCGGCGCCTACGAGCAGTACTTC	CASSEGSGAYEQYF
few	TRBJ2-3	NA	TRBV30	TGTGCCTCCCCGCTTACGGGGAGCACAGATACGCAGTATTTT	CASPLTGSTDTQYF
NA	TRBJ1-5	NA	TRBV19	TGTGCCAGTAGCCTGAGGGACTGGTATAGCAATCAGCCCCAGCATTTT	CASSLRDWYSNQPQHF
few	TRBJ1-5	NA	TRBV6-5	TGTGCCAGCAGTTCCTACAGTAGCAATCAGCCCCAGCATTTT	CASSSYSSNQPQHF
few	TRBJ2-3	NA	TRBV4-3	TGCGCCAGCAGCCAAGACAGGGTGGATACGCAGTATTTT	CASSQDRVDTQYF
NA	TRBJ2-2	NA	TRBV6-5	TGTGCCAGCAGTTACGGGACACCCGGGACCGGGGAGCTGTTTTTT	CASSYGTPGTGELFF
once	TRBJ2-5	NA	TRBV7-2	TGTGCCAGCAGCGTGGGACGAATCGGGGGGACCCAGTACTTC	CASSVGRIGGTQYF
once	TRBJ2-1	NA	TRBV7-2	TGTGCCAGCAGGCCGGGGACCTACAATGAGCAGTTCTTC	CASRPGTYNEQFF
NA	TRBJ2-3	TRBD2	TRBV11-2	TGTGCCAGCAGCCTAGCTTTTCGCCTAGCGGGGGCTAGCACAGATACGCAGTATTTT	CASSLAFRLAGASTDTQYF
NA	TRBJ2-3	NA	TRBV7-3	TGTGCCAGCAGCCTTGTTTCCAGAGATACGCAGTATTTT	CASSLVSRDTQYF
NA	TRBJ2-1	TRBD1	TRBV7-9	TGTGCCAGCAGCTTAGTTTCCAGGGGGCTTGACAATGAGCAGTTCTTC	CASSLVSRGLDNEQFF
NA	TRBJ2-3	TRBD2	TRBV6-5	TGTGCCAGCAGTTACGATGCGGGAGCCACAGATACGCAGTATTTT	CASSYDAGATDTQYF